Listed below are T cell receptor beta chains from one sample, sequenced in a study of blood T cell repertoires in COVID-19. Sequencing used immunoSEQ multiplex PCR; TCRdb keeps in-frame clones, though not all of them. Of some 120,000 clones detected, roughly nine tenths appear once; the ten largest clones hold around 3.7%. The sequenced sample was peripheral blood. The receptors shown here come from a man aged 50-60 years with active COVID-19. Each CDR3 is given with its conserved first and last residue. Clone size is stated in some rows and not others, as once, few, many or a class when expanded.

>TRBV6-1|NA
CASSEIGNTGELFF
>TRBV2|NA
CASIPSGRETQYF
>TRBV27|NA
CASSLRGTGELFF
>TRBV3-1/TRBV3-2|once
CASSQSTAEAFF
>TRBV29-1|NA
CSVEERQNTEAFF
>TRBV3-1/TRBV3-2|NA
CASSQVSGGPSYEQYF
>TRBV25-1|NA
CASSDPLGGTYGYTF
>TRBV29-1|NA
CSVATGVDQPQHF
>TRBV7-2|NA
CASSLVESSYNEQFF
>TRBV27|NA
CASSLASFHEQYF
>TRBV11-2|NA
CASSLVGGNTEAFF
>TRBV4-1|NA
CASSQGRVGGNYGYTF
>TRBV5-6|NA
CASTRDRGLLGEQYF
>TRBV5-1|NA
CASSLEWHSRGELFF
>TRBV4-1|NA
CASSQVSATDTQYF